This record looks at one T cell receptor beta chain sequence and its context. These data originate in a study of monozygotic twins with inflammatory bowel disease. This CDR3 comprises 15 residues. Germline V CDR1 and CDR2: LGHNA, YSLEER. For each CDR3 protein, TCRdb gives one entry from its re-call of the 5' RACE reads, without DNA. This table lists 200,000 to 250,000 distinct CDR3 sequences. This TCR came from a human donor with ulcerative colitis or Crohn's disease, or a healthy co-twin of an affected twin (not recorded which). The chain joins TRBV4-3 to TRBJ2-5. Sequenced input: blood. The CDR3 is CASSQDGLFQETQYF.